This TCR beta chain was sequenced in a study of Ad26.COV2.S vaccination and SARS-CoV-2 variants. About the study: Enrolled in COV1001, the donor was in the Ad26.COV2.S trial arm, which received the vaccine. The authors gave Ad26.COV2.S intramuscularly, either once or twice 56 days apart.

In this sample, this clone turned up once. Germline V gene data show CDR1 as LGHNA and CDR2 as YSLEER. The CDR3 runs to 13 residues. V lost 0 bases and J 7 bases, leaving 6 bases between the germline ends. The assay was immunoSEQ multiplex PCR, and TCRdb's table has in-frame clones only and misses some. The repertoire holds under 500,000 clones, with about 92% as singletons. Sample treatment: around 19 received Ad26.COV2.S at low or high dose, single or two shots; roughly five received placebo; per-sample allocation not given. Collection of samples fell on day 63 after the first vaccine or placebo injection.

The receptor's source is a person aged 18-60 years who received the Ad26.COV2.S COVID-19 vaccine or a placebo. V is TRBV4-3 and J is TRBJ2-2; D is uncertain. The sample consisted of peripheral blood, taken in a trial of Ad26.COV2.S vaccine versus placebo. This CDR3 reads CASSQDQRGELFF. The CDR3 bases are TGCGCCAGCAGCCAAGATCAACGCGGGGAGCTGTTTTTT.